This TCR delta chain was captured by sequencing in a study of gamma-delta chains in newborns, infants, children. Overall study context: Microbial exposure reportedly drives polyclonal innate γδ T cell expansion after birth.

TCRdb re-called the reads with CATT. The sample contains 7,000 to 9,500 delta-chain clones, roughly 1.6% of which appear only once. Germline assignment: CDR1 TSWWSYY and CDR2 QGS. V dropped 3 bases and J dropped 0 bases, with 17 bases sitting between them. CDR3 size: 17 residues. In this sample, this clone turned up a few times. A read error is possible here, since a much larger clone lies one base away. Other DNA sequences in the same sample also yield this CDR3. This clonotype originated in a child who was a newborn, infant or young child, either healthy, febrile or measles-vaccinated (not recorded which). The J gene is TRDJ1, the V gene TRDV1, with no clear D. Sequencing input: blood. The CDR3 loop reads CALGEPPDFPYTDKLIF. The CDR3 DNA follows: TGTGCTCTTGGGGAGCCGCCGGACTTTCCCTACACCGATAAACTCATCTTT.